The present T cell receptor beta chain was sequenced within a study of T cells in Graves' hyperthyroidism and ophthalmopathy. The CDR3 loop spans 15 amino acids. Germline-derived CDR1 and CDR2 are SGHTA and FQGNSA. V was clipped by 3 bases and J by 0 bases, with 11 bases between them. Study-wide points: Stable hyperthyroidism was told apart from ophthalmopathy by a model built on 13 V-J features. Appearing also in blood were most of the thyroid clonotypes expanded above 0.001.

With regard to this clonotype: The antigen remains unidentified.

The authors took PBMCs from 10 ml fresh peripheral blood. What was amplified from RNA transcripts were TCR beta CDR3 regions. With the HTBI primer set, the TCR CDR3 went through a first round of RT-PCR. TCRdb analysed the multiplex PCR reads with MiXCR anew, one entry per CDR3 protein. The top ten hold less than 40% of the sample, which has about 760,000 distinct CDR3 sequences, 35% seen once. Sequencing was done on a sample of blood. The chain employs TRBV7-2 and TRBJ1-1; D gene ambiguous. The source of this sequence is a woman aged 40 to 50 with Graves' hyperthyroidism. The CDR3 is CASSFGLSMNTEAFF. In nucleotides, the CDR3 is TGTGCCAGCAGCTTCGGGTTATCGATGAACACTGAAGCTTTCTTT.